This TCR beta chain was sequenced during a study of cytomegalovirus exposure and HLA in healthy donors. Primers: 60 Vbeta forward and 13 Jbeta reverse. Only in-frame clones appear in the TCRdb table, and some are missing; sequencing was by immunoSEQ multiplex PCR. The top ten hold roughly a tenth of the sample, which has about 67,000 clones, roughly 78% seen once. CDR1 and CDR2 from the germline V gene are WSHSY and SAAADI. The CDR3 is 13 amino acids. The germline V and J ends were trimmed by 9 bases and 3 bases, with 11 bases remaining between them. In its sample, this clone was seen a few times. The TCR originated in a man aged 40-50 years in good health and CMV-seronegative. The material sequenced was PBMCs. V gene TRBV10-2 combines with J gene TRBJ2-2; no clear D. Here the CDR3 reads CASRQFDTGELFF. As DNA, the CDR3 is TGCGCCAGTCGTCAGTTCGACACCGGGGAGCTGTTTTTT.